A single sample gave rise to the 8 T cell receptor beta chains below, sequenced in a study of T cell clonality in common variable immunodeficiency. The protocol was immunoSEQ multiplex PCR, while the TCRdb copy is restricted to in-frame clones and leaves out a portion. The sample includes around 52,000 clones, none of them occurring once. Sequenced: peripheral blood mononuclear cells. Source of these receptors: a person between 18 and 69 years old in good health.

This clone occurred many times. The sequenced CDR3 bases are TGTGCCAGTAGTCCGGGGACTAGCGGACTAGCCAAAAACATT. As protein: CASSPGTSGLAKNI. The complete CDR3 protein is CASSPGTSGLAKNIQYF. The chain is built from TRBV19 and TRBJ2-4; 11 bases are a match to TRBD2. The CDR3 extends 3 residues past the end of the read, so its final part is completed from the germline J gene. Germline V lookup: CDR1 LNHDA, CDR2 SQIVND (reference sequence). Losses at the gene ends were 5 bases for V and 0 bases for J; bases not matched to a gene: 6. The CDR3 is 17 residues long. The variable domain in full, with the rest retrieved from reference TRBV19 and TRBJ2-4, is DGGITQSPKYLFRKEGQNVTLSCEQNLNHDAMYWYRQDPGQGLRLIYYSQIVNDFQKGDIAEGYSVSREKKESFPLTVTSAQKNPTAFYLCASSPGTSGLAKNIQYFGAGTRLSVL.

This clone has at least ten counts. Read coverage stops 3 residues before the CDR3 terminus; the germline J gene supplies the remainder. The chain employs TRBV29-1 and TRBJ2-1, with D perhaps given as TRBD1 or TRBD2 (5 bases each). Germline CDR1 and CDR2: SQVTM and ANQGSEA. V dropped 8 bases and J dropped 0 bases, with 20 bases sitting between them. CDR3 length: 16 residues. The CDR3 DNA, read in part, is TGCAGCTTACTGATGAGGGGTCAATTCTCCTACAATGAG. Its translation is CSLLMRGQFSYNE. From start to end, the CDR3 is CSLLMRGQFSYNEQFF.

There are many counts of this clone. Sequencing ends 3 residues short of the CDR3 end; the germline J gene provides the rest. The V gene is TRBV10-1, the J gene TRBJ1-1; 11 bases are shared with TRBD1. The V gene's germline CDR1 is WNHNN and CDR2 SYGVQD (reference sequence). The CDR3 runs 15 residues. With 3 bases clipped from V and 4 bases from J, the junction kept 4 bases outside the gene matches. CDR3 DNA (partial): TGCGCCAGCAGTGACCCCGGGACAGGGGGCACTGAA. Its protein is CASSDPGTGGTE. The full CDR3 protein is CASSDPGTGGTEAFF.

There are many counts of this clone. With the read ending 3 residues before the CDR3 end, the germline J gene is used to fill in that end. The chain uses TRBV5-4 and TRBJ2-7, with D possibly being TRBD2 (6 bases). Germline-derived CDR1 and CDR2 are SGHNT and YYREEE (reference sequence). V was trimmed by 4 bases and J by 5 bases, leaving 13 bases between them. The CDR3 contains 13 residues. The CDR3 sequence: CASSPGLTNEQYF. Incomplete CDR3 DNA: TGTGCCAGCAGCCCGGGACTGACAAACGAG.

This clone occurred many times. The read terminates 3 residues before the CDR3 end, so the remaining end is supplied by the germline J gene. The chain carries TRBV7-6 and TRBJ2-5; TRBD2 agrees at 14 bases. There are 18 residues in the CDR3. V lost 0 bases and J lost 2; bases outside the gene matches: 5. CDR1 is SGHVS and CDR2 is FNYEAQ in the germline V gene. CDR3 amino acids: CASSLAGTSGSVQETQYF. Incomplete CDR3 DNA: TGTGCCAGCAGCTTAGCCGGGACTAGCGGGAGCGTTCAAGAGACC.

This clone has a count of ten or more. The sequence runs out 3 residues before the end of the CDR3; the remainder is reconstructed from the germline J gene. This chain joins TRBV5-1 and TRBJ2-7; 9 bases line up with TRBD1. The V and J ends lost 4 bases and 6 bases, in that order; junction bases with no gene match: 8. CDR3 length equals 14 residues. CDR1 is SGHRS and CDR2 is YFSETQ in the germline V gene. CDR3 residues: CASSPGQGGGEQYF. CDR3 bases read: TGCGCCAGCAGCCCGGGACAGGGAGGGGGCGAG. The full variable domain, rest sourced from reference TRBV5-1 and TRBJ2-7, is KAGVTQTPRYLIKTRGQQVTLSCSPISGHRSVSWYQQTPGQGLQFLFEYFSETQRNKGNFPGRFSGRQFSNSRSEMNVSTLELGDSALYLCASSPGQGGGEQYFGPGTRLTVT.

This clone was counted many times. The read is 3 residues too short to cover the CDR3 end, so that end is filled in from the germline J gene. The chain employs TRBV20-1 and TRBJ2-3; 11 bases are shared with TRBD2. V shed 7 bases, J shed 4 bases, and the junction held 10 bases outside the gene matches. The CDR3 has 15 amino acids. Germline CDR1 is DFQATT and CDR2 is SNEGSKA (reference sequence). Incomplete CDR3 DNA: TGCAGTGTTCTAGCGGGAGGACGTGAAGCAGATACG. Translating gives CSVLAGGREADT. The full CDR3 protein is CSVLAGGREADTQYF.

This clone was observed many times. The CDR3 end falls 3 residues outside the read, so it is completed with the germline J gene. The V call is TRBV20-1, the J call TRBJ2-1; 9 positions match TRBD2. The V gene's germline CDR1 is DFQATT and CDR2 SNEGSKA (reference sequence). The CDR3 is made up of 18 amino acids. Trimming at V came to 6 bases and at J to 3 bases, leaving 18 bases not matched to a gene. The CDR3 region is CSAGASGDPTRNYNEQFF. CDR3 DNA, as far as it was read: TGCAGTGCCGGGGCTAGCGGGGATCCTACAAGAAACTACAATGAG.